Below are 3 T cell receptor beta chains sequenced from a single sample in a study of T cell clonotyping in hematopoietic cell transplantation. TCRdb's table, derived via immunoSEQ multiplex PCR, lists solely in-frame clones and lacks some. The profile shows tens of thousands of clones, 65% to 90% of them singletons. Time point given: recipient sample about 28 days before transplant, after cytoreduction. The starting material was peripheral blood mononuclear cells, obtained before stem cell transplant. These receptors originate from a man in his 60s with biphenotypic leukemia. Some clones in this sample may be carry-over from other donors' samples.

The CDR3 reads CASSPSVTSGRAGTQYF. CDR3 sequence (DNA): TGTGCCAGCAGCCCTTCCGTTACTAGCGGGAGGGCCGGGACCCAGTACTTC. The chain joins TRBV9 to TRBJ2-5, with TRBD2 matching over 13 bases. CDR3 size: 17 residues. Germline V gene lookup returns CDR1 SGDLS and CDR2 YYNGEE. Losses at the gene ends were 4 bases for V and 7 bases for J; bases not matched to a gene: 13.

This chain joins TRBV27 and TRBJ1-2, with D possibly being TRBD1 (6 bases). Germline CDR1 and CDR2: MNHEY and SMNVEV (reference sequence). Trimming pared 5 bases from V and 2 bases from J, leaving 12 bases between. The CDR3 runs 14 residues. Here the CDR3 DNA reads TGTGCCAGCAGTCTGGGGACAAACAACTATGGCTACACCTTC. This codes for CASSLGTNNYGYTF.

The V gene is TRBV2, the J gene TRBJ1-4, with 9 bases that match TRBD1. In germline, CDR1 is SNHLY, CDR2 FYNNEI. The length of the CDR3 is 14 residues. V was clipped by 6 bases and J by 7 bases; unmatched bases: 6. The CDR3 protein is CASSPDRGSEKLFF. The CDR3 nucleotides read TGTGCCAGCAGCCCTGACAGGGGGAGTGAAAAACTGTTTTTT.